The sequence of this T cell receptor (beta chain) was determined in a study of T cells in Graves' hyperthyroidism and ophthalmopathy. In its sample, this clonotype was seen a few times. Amplification of TCR beta CDR3 regions was performed using RNA transcripts as template. First-round RT-PCR targeting the TCR CDR3 was performed with the HTBI primer set. Each CDR3 protein gets one entry after TCRdb re-called the multiplex PCR reads with MiXCR. The sample contains 500,000 or so distinct CDR3 sequences, roughly 18% of which appear only once. This sequence originates from a young woman with Graves' ophthalmopathy. Sequencing was done on a sample of blood.

CDR3 coding DNA: TGTGCCAGCAGTCAGGGGTTGGGAAGTGGCTACACCTTC. Translation gives CASSQGLGSGYTF. This chain uses TRBV27 with TRBJ1-2, with TRBD1 as a possible D gene (6 bases). Trimming took 5 bases from V and 7 from J, leaving 14 bases between them. This CDR3 is 13 amino acids long. CDR1 and CDR2 (germline): MNHEY, SMNVEV (reference sequence).